The TCR beta chain described here comes from a study of fetal regulatory T cell absence and autoimmunity. Worth noting for this clone: Its cognate antigen is unknown.

This was a survey-level run. Using immunoSEQ multiplex PCR, the repertoire was profiled, and TCRdb retains in-frame clones only, with some absent. In the table there are 95,000 or so clones, about two thirds of which are singletons. Findings and caveats of the study: Some top pancreas TCR clones were over 90-fold enriched versus cord blood. Cord blood and pancreas showed broadly similar TRB gene family usage. The oligoclonal enrichment was interpreted as supporting antigen-driven pancreatic autoimmunity before birth in IPEX syndrome.

Source material: pancreas tissue. The clonotype comes from a male donor with IPEX syndrome.

The CDR3 DNA follows: TGCGCCAGCAGTGAGGGTCGAGGGATCCCTAGCACAGATACGCAGTATTTT. As protein: CASSEGRGIPSTDTQYF. The V gene is TRBV10-1, the J gene TRBJ2-3; perhaps TRBD2 as D (5 bases). Germline loops: CDR1 WNHNN, CDR2 SYGVQD (reference sequence). The CDR3 is 17 residues long. Between the trimmed V and J ends, which lost 2 bases and 0 bases, there was a span of 15 bases.